These T cell receptor beta chains were read from a single sample in a study of cytomegalovirus exposure and HLA in healthy donors. Profiled with immunoSEQ multiplex PCR; TCRdb holds only in-frame clones, not every one. The table records about 160,000 clones, 70% to 90% of them present only once. The material sequenced was PBMCs. The receptors were gathered from a woman in her thirties in good health and CMV-seronegative. Both conserved end residues are part of each CDR3. D genes are given only for firm matches. Size tells how often a clone was seen (once, few, many) or the class of an expanded clone, and some rows leave it out.

cdr3_aa cdr3_nt j_call clone_size v_call d_call
CSVARDSGNTIYF TGCAGCGTCGCCCGGGACAGTGGAAACACCATATATTTT TRBJ1-3 . TRBV29-1 TRBD1
CASSTPSGLSYNEQFF TGTGCCAGCAGCACCCCTAGCGGCCTCTCCTACAATGAGCAGTTCTTC TRBJ2-1 . TRBV5-6 TRBD2
CATSRGGGGYGYTF TGTGCCACCAGCAGAGGGGGCGGTGGATATGGCTACACCTTC TRBJ1-2 . TRBV15 .
CSGGDGTYEQYF TGCAGCGGCGGGGACGGGACCTACGAGCAGTACTTC TRBJ2-7 once TRBV29-1 .
CSAPRYNEQFF TGCAGTGCCCCGAGATACAATGAGCAGTTCTTC TRBJ2-1 . TRBV20-1 .
CASSLQGSGGSPLHF TGTGCCAGCAGCTTACAGGGATCGGGGGGTTCACCCCTCCACTTT TRBJ1-6 . TRBV11-2 .
CASSPSGKNEQFF TGTGCCAGCTCCCCTAGCGGGAAGAATGAGCAGTTCTTC TRBJ2-1 few TRBV6-5 TRBD2
CASSLEQGRNTIYF TGTGCCAGCAGCTTAGAACAGGGACGAAACACCATATATTTT TRBJ1-3 . TRBV7-9 .
CASSEADSGLWNEQFF TGTGCCAGCAGTGAAGCAGACAGCGGGCTATGGAATGAGCAGTTCTTC TRBJ2-1 . TRBV6-1 .
CATSRDRRPDTQYF TGTGCCACCAGCAGAGATCGCAGGCCTGATACGCAGTATTTT TRBJ2-3 . TRBV15 .
CASSGVDRGYGYTF TGTGCCAGCAGCGGGGTCGATCGGGGTTATGGCTACACCTTC TRBJ1-2 . TRBV9 .
CASSFGQGGLETQYF TGTGCCAGCAGCTTCGGACAGGGCGGGTTGGAGACCCAGTACTTC TRBJ2-5 . TRBV13 TRBD1
CASSPPGQVDAFF TGTGCCAGCTCACCCCCGGGACAGGTCGATGCTTTCTTT TRBJ1-1 . TRBV18 TRBD1
CASSEQVVEKLFF TGTGCCAGCAGTGAACAGGTTGTTGAAAAACTGTTTTTT TRBJ1-4 . TRBV28 .
CASSYGGGRTNTEAFF TGCGCCAGCAGCTACGGAGGTGGCAGGACGAACACTGAAGCTTTCTTT TRBJ1-1 . TRBV5-1 .
CASSPTSAGGGNEQFF TGTGCCAGCAGCCCAACCTCAGCGGGAGGGGGGAATGAGCAGTTCTTC TRBJ2-1 . TRBV27 TRBD2
CASSQAIQGAYEQYF TGCGCCAGCAGCCAAGCAATACAGGGGGCCTACGAGCAGTACTTC TRBJ2-7 . TRBV4-3 TRBD1
CASSQDVDPGTPYF TGCGCCAGCAGCCAAGATGTGGACCCCGGGACTCCGTACTTC TRBJ2-7 . TRBV4-3 .
CASSGGRQTQYF TGTGCCAGCTCCGGGGGGAGGCAGACCCAGTACTTC TRBJ2-5 . TRBV25-1 TRBD2
CASSYRASGREDTQYF TGTGCCAGCAGTTACCGGGCTAGCGGGAGGGAGGATACGCAGTATTTT TRBJ2-3 . TRBV7-2 TRBD2